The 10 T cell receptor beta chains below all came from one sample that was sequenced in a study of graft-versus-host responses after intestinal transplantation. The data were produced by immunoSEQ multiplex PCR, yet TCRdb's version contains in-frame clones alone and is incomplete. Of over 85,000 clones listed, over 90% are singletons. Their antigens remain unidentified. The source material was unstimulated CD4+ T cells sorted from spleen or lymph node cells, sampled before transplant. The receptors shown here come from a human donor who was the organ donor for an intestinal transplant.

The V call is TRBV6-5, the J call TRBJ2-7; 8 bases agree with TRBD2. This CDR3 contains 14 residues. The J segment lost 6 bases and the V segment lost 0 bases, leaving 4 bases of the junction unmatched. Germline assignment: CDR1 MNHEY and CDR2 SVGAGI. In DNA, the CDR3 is TGTGCCAGCAGTTACTCGCGGACTAGCCTCGAGCAGTACTTC. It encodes CASSYSRTSLEQYF.

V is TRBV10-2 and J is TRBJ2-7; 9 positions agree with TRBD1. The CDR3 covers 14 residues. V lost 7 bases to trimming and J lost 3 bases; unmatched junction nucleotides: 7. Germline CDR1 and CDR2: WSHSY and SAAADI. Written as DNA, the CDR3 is TGCGCCAGCATACCCGGGACAGGGTACTACGAGCAGTACTTC. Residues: CASIPGTGYYEQYF.

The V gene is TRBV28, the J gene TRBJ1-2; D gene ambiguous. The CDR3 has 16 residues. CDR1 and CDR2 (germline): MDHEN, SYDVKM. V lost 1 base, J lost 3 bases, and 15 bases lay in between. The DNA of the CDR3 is TGTGCCAGCAGTTTATCTATACCGGGAGGCCACTATGGCTACACCTTC. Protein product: CASSLSIPGGHYGYTF.

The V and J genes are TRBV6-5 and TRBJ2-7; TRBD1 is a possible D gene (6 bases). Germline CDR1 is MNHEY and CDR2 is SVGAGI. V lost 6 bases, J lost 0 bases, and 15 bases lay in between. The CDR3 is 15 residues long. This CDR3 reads CASSSAGVLSYEQYF. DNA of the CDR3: TGTGCCAGCAGCTCTGCAGGGGTCCTCTCCTACGAGCAGTACTTC.

CDR3 loop: CASSQVPGVAYNEQFF. CDR3 DNA: TGCGCCAGCAGCCAAGTCCCAGGGGTGGCATACAATGAGCAGTTCTTC. The gene calls are TRBV4-3 and TRBJ2-1; the D gene is possibly TRBD1 (6 bases). Trimming took off 1 base at V and 4 bases at J, with 14 bases between the two ends. Per germline, CDR1 LGHNA and CDR2 YSLEER. The CDR3 sequence is 16 residues long.

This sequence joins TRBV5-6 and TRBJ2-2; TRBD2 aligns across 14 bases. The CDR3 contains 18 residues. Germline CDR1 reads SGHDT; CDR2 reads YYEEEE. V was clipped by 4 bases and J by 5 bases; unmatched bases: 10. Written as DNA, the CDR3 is TGTGCCAGCAGCGCGGTGCCCGGGACTAGCGGGGGAACCGGGGAGCTGTTTTTT. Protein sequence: CASSAVPGTSGGTGELFF. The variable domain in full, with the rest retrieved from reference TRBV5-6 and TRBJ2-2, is DAGVTQSPTHLIKTRGQQVTLRCSPKSGHDTVSWYQQALGQGPQFIFQYYEEEERQRGNFPDRFSGHQFPNYSSELNVNALLLGDSALYLCASSAVPGTSGGTGELFFGEGSRLTVL.

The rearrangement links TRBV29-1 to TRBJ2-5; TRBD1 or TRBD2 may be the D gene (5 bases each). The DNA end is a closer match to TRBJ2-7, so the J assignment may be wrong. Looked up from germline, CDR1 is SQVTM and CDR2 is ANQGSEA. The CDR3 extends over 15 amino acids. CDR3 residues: CSVAPDRRGTYEQYF. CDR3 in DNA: TGCAGCGTCGCCCCCGACAGACGGGGAACCTACGAGCAGTACTTC.

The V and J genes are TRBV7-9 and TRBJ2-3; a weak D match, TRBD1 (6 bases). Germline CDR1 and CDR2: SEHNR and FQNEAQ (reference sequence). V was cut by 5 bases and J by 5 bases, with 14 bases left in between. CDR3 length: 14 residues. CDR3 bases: TGTGCCAGCAGCCCAGGACAGATTTTAGATACGCAGTATTTT. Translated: CASSPGQILDTQYF.

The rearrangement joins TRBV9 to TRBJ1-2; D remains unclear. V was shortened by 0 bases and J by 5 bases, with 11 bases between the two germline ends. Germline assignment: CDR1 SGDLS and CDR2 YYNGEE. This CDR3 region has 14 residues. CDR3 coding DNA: TGTGCCAGCAGCGTAGAAGTTCCGGGGTATGGCTACACCTTC. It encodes CASSVEVPGYGYTF.

CDR3 sequence (DNA): TGTGCCAGCGGCCAGAGGACAGGGAACACTGAAGCTTTCTTT. The encoded protein is CASGQRTGNTEAFF. This rearrangement joins TRBV11-3 to TRBJ1-1, with 7 bases lining up with TRBD1. The CDR3 sequence is 14 residues long. J gave up 1 base and V 8 bases, and 7 bases lay outside the gene matches. Germline loops: CDR1 SGHNT, CDR2 YENEEA.